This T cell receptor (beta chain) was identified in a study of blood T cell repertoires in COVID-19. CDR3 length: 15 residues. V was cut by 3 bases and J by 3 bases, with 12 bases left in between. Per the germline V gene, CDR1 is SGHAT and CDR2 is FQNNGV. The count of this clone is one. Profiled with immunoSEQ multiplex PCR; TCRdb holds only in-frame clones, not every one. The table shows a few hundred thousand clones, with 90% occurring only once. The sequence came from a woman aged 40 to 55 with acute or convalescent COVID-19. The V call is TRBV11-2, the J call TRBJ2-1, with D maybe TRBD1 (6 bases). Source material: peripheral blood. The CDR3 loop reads CASSFDRNHYNEQFF. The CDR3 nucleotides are TGTGCCAGCAGCTTCGACAGGAATCACTACAATGAGCAGTTCTTC.